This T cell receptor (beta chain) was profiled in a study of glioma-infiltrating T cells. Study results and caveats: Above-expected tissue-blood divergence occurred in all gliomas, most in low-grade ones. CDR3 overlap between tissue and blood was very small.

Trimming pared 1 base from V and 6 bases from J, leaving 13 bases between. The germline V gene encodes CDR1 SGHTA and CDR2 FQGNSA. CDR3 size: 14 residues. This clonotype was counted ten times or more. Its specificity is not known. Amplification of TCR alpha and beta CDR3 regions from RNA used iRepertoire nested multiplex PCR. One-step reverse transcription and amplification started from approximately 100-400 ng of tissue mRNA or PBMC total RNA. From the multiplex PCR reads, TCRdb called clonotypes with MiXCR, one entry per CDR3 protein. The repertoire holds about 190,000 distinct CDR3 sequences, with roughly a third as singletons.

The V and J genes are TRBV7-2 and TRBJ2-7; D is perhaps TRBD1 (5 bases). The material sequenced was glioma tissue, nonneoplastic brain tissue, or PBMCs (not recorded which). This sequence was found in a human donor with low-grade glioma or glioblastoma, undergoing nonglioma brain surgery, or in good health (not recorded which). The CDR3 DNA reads TGTGCCAGCAGCTTAGATCGTCAGGGTCGCGAGCAGTACTTC. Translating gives CASSLDRQGREQYF.